The 26 T cell receptor beta chains listed next were all sequenced from one sample in a study of blood T cells in healthy people across ages. A second PCR, run for about 7 to 11 cycles, used a sample-barcoded 5' primer plus a J-beta primer mix. TCRdb reprocessed the 5' RACE reads via MiXCR and lists one record per CDR3 protein. The sample consists of about 1.6 million distinct CDR3 sequences, around 35% of them appearing once. Sequences were obtained from blood. These receptors were collected from a woman aged 25 to 39 in good health.

CDR3 in amino acids: CSARDRAEQETQYF. The CDR3 DNA reads TGCAGTGCTAGAGATCGGGCGGAACAAGAGACCCAGTACTTC. V gene TRBV20-1 combines with J gene TRBJ2-5, with D uncertain. Germline lookup yields CDR1 DFQATT and CDR2 SNEGSKA (reference sequence). The V end was cut by 0 bases, the J end by 2 bases, with 10 bases between. This CDR3 contains 14 residues.

Comments on this clonotype: At one of its ends the junction is not consistent with the germline gene, which may arise from a read error. The V call is TRBV12-5, the J call TRBJ2-1; no definite D call. CDR1 and CDR2 from the germline V gene are LGHNT and FRNRAP. The CDR3 covers 12 residues. The CDR3 DNA reads as TGTGCTAGGGGTTTGGCATACAATGAGCAGTTCTTC. This sequence encodes CARGLAYNEQFF.

The chain uses TRBV12-3 or TRBV12-4 and TRBJ1-1; D might be TRBD1 (6 bases). This CDR3 region has 15 residues. V lost 5 bases and J 6 bases, leaving 19 bases between the germline ends. Here the CDR3 DNA reads TGTGCCAGCAGTCGTAGGGGGGCGGGGAGCGCTGAAGCTTTCTTT. Its protein product is CASSRRGAGSAEAFF.

The chain uses TRBV9 and TRBJ2-3, with D possibly TRBD2 on 6 matching bases. V gave up 3 bases and J gave up 0 bases, with 20 bases separating them. Looked up from germline, CDR1 is SGDLS and CDR2 is YYNGEE. This CDR3 spans 18 amino acids. The CDR3 DNA sequence: TGTGCCAGCAGCGCCAATCCCAAGCGGGCCCCGAGCACAGATACGCAGTATTTT. Protein sequence: CASSANPKRAPSTDTQYF.

This clonotype came up once. The chain recombines TRBV7-9 with TRBJ2-5, with no clear D. The CDR3 has 16 amino acids. The V end was cut by 1 base, the J end by 7 bases, with 19 bases between. Germline CDR1 SEHNR, CDR2 FQNEAQ (reference sequence). Here the CDR3 DNA reads TGTGCCAGCAGCTTAGGCGGACGAGGCGAGGTCGGGACCCAGTACTTC. As protein: CASSLGGRGEVGTQYF.

This clonotype has just a few counts. The chain joins TRBV11-1 to TRBJ2-1; D is unclear. The V end was cut by 3 bases, the J end by 5 bases, with 11 bases between. Germline values: CDR1 SGHAT, CDR2 FQDESV (reference sequence). The CDR3 runs 14 residues. In DNA, the CDR3 is TGTGCCAGCAGCTTTGCACTAAGCGACAATGAGCAGTTCTTC. It translates to CASSFALSDNEQFF.

The chain carries TRBV25-1 and TRBJ2-1, with 7 bases aligning to TRBD2. This CDR3 comprises 14 residues. Germline V gene lookup returns CDR1 MGHDK and CDR2 SYGVNS. The trim removed 8 bases at V and 0 bases at J, leaving 4 bases unmatched. The CDR3 loop is CASQSGTSYNEQFF. The CDR3 DNA reads as TGTGCCAGCCAAAGCGGGACCTCCTACAATGAGCAGTTCTTC.

The chain employs TRBV7-8 and TRBJ2-1; 7 nucleotides match TRBD1. With V trimmed by 2 bases and J by 9 bases, 4 bases remained unmatched. The germline gives CDR1 SGHVS, CDR2 FQNEAQ. The CDR3 length is 13 residues. The CDR3 coding sequence is TGTGCCAGCAGCTTAACGACAGGGAGTGAGCAGTTCTTC. Protein: CASSLTTGSEQFF. The full variable domain, rest sourced from reference TRBV7-8 and TRBJ2-1, is GAGVSQSPRYKVAKRGQDVALRCDPISGHVSLFWYQQALGQGPEFLTYFQNEAQLDKSGLPSDRFFAERPEGSVSTLKIQRTQQEDSAVYLCASSLTTGSEQFFGPGTRLTVL.

The V gene is TRBV27, the J gene TRBJ2-3; D is ambiguous. The CDR3 has 13 amino acids. Germline CDR1 MNHEY, CDR2 SMNVEV (reference sequence). V shed 5 bases and J shed 4 bases, with 10 bases lying between them. CDR3 in DNA: TGTGCCAGCAGTCGTAGTTTGTCAGATACGCAGTATTTT. Residues: CASSRSLSDTQYF.

This chain joins TRBV6-1 and TRBJ2-7; the D gene could be TRBD1 or TRBD2 (5 bases each). Trimming removed 8 bases from V and 6 bases from J, with 29 bases in between. Germline CDR1 MNHNS, CDR2 SASEGT. CDR3 length: 17 amino acids. The CDR3 DNA reads as TGTGCCAGCTTGCCCAGCGGCTGGGGCGCGGTTAATAGCGAGCAGTACTTC. Translated, it gives CASLPSGWGAVNSEQYF.

This chain links TRBV6-5 with TRBJ1-6; D gene uncertain. V lost 0 bases to trimming and J lost 4 bases, with 13 bases between them. CDR1 and CDR2 from the germline V gene are MNHEY and SVGAGI. There are 17 residues in the CDR3. The CDR3 sequence: CASSYSSSILYNSPLHF. As DNA, the CDR3 is TGTGCCAGCAGTTACTCAAGCAGCATCCTTTATAATTCACCCCTCCACTTT.

This clonotype was observed a few times. One end of the junction does not line up with germline, which may come from a read error. The gene calls are TRBV5-1 and TRBJ2-7, with D perhaps being TRBD1 or TRBD2 (6 bases each). The CDR3 extends over 15 amino acids. From germline, CDR1 is SGHRS and CDR2 YFSETQ. CDR3 DNA: TGCGTCAGCAGCTTGGTTGGAGGGGGCTCCTACGAGCAGTACTTC. It is translated as CVSSLVGGGSYEQYF.

This chain joins TRBV15 and TRBJ2-5; D tentatively reads TRBD1 or TRBD2 (5 bases each). With 3 bases removed from V and 5 bases from J, the gap between germline ends came to 16 bases. CDR1 is LNHNV, CDR2 YYDKDF, per germline (reference sequence). The CDR3 spans 15 residues. The chain's CDR3 is CATSRDPTRGETQYF. CDR3 in DNA: TGTGCCACCAGCAGGGATCCTACCCGGGGCGAGACCCAGTACTTC. Complete variable domain (other parts from reference TRBV15 and TRBJ2-5): DAMVIQNPRYQVTQFGKPVTLSCSQTLNHNVMYWYQQKSSQAPKLLFHYYDKDFNNEADTPDNFQSRRPNTSFCFLDIRSPGLGDTAMYLCATSRDPTRGETQYFGPGTRLLVL.

V is TRBV27 and J is TRBJ2-4, with a weak D call TRBD2 (5 bases). V lost 3 bases and J lost 16, with 16 bases in between. The CDR3 consists of 12 residues. Germline CDR1 reads MNHEY; CDR2 reads SMNVEV (reference sequence). The CDR3: CASSFLADEHYF. CDR3 sequence (DNA): TGTGCCAGCAGTTTCCTAGCCGACGAGCATTACTTC.

This clonotype was recorded many times. This sequence joins TRBV10-3 and TRBJ2-5; the D is unclear. V lost 10 bases to trimming and J lost 2 bases, with 14 bases between them. The CDR3 length is 13 residues. Germline V lookup: CDR1 ENHRY, CDR2 SYGVKD. CDR3: CATEADLQETQYF. The CDR3 DNA is TGTGCCACCGAGGCAGACTTGCAAGAGACCCAGTACTTC.

The V and J genes are TRBV7-9 and TRBJ1-2, with TRBD1 matching over 7 bases. The V and J ends lost 0 bases and 0 bases, in that order; junction bases with no gene match: 4. The length of the CDR3 is 16 residues. Germline CDR1 and CDR2: SEHNR and FQNEAQ (reference sequence). CDR3 protein: CASSLARTGTNYGYTF. Written as DNA, the CDR3 is TGTGCCAGCAGCTTAGCAAGGACAGGAACTAACTATGGCTACACCTTC.

This clonotype has only one observation. The germline gene is not matched at one end of the junction; a read error may be the cause. The chain recombines TRBV10-3 with TRBJ2-1; TRBD2 agrees at 14 bases. CDR1 ENHRY and CDR2 SYGVKD come from the germline V gene. There are 19 residues in the CDR3. In nucleotides, the CDR3 is TGTGCCATCAGTGACCCCTCCGGGACTAGCGGGAGAGTGGACAACGAGCAGTTCTTC. Its translation is CAISDPSGTSGRVDNEQFF.

The chain is built from TRBV3-1 and TRBJ2-4; 11 bases line up with TRBD1. Germline trimming cut 0 bases from V and 0 bases from J; bases unmatched to any gene: 10. There are 20 residues in the CDR3. Germline V gene sequence: CDR1 LGHDT, CDR2 YNNKEL (reference sequence). This CDR3 reads CASSQDLWTGGSLAKNIQYF. The CDR3 nucleotides are TGTGCCAGCAGCCAAGATTTATGGACAGGGGGCTCACTAGCCAAAAACATTCAGTACTTC.

This chain uses TRBV6-5 with TRBJ2-1; 13 bases match TRBD2. After removal of 6 bases from V and 9 bases from J, the junction contained 8 bases not matched to a gene. Germline-derived CDR1 and CDR2 are MNHEY and SVGAGI. The CDR3 sequence is 15 residues long. The CDR3 region has the DNA TGTGCCAGCAGCTTGGGGACTAGCGGGAAGGGTGAGCAGTTCTTC. Encoded protein: CASSLGTSGKGEQFF.

The V and J genes are TRBV27 and TRBJ2-3; D ambiguous. Germline-derived CDR1 and CDR2 are MNHEY and SMNVEV (reference sequence). The CDR3 sequence is 15 residues long. V lost 1 base to trimming and J lost 3 bases, with 11 bases between them. This chain's CDR3 is CASSLWARQTDTQYF. The CDR3 coding sequence is TGTGCCAGCAGTTTATGGGCTAGGCAGACAGATACGCAGTATTTT.

This clonotype was seen only a few times. V gene TRBV12-3 or TRBV12-4 combines with J gene TRBJ2-2, with D uncertain. This CDR3 spans 14 amino acids. V lost 7 bases, J lost 4 bases, and 13 bases lay in between. CDR3 DNA: TGTGCCAGCACCCCCTCATGGGTCACCGGGGAGCTGTTTTTT. This encodes CASTPSWVTGELFF.

This clonotype was seen repeatedly, ten times or more. This rearrangement joins TRBV5-1 to TRBJ2-7; D unclear. Germline CDR1 and CDR2: SGHRS and YFSETQ. The CDR3 extends over 14 amino acids. Trimming took off 0 bases at V and 2 bases at J, with 9 bases between the two ends. CDR3: CASSLEAGAYEQYF. Written as DNA, the CDR3 is TGCGCCAGCAGCTTGGAGGCCGGCGCCTACGAGCAGTACTTC.

The chain's CDR3 is CAWSKAENTEAFF. CDR3 coding DNA: TGTGCCTGGAGTAAGGCCGAGAACACTGAAGCTTTCTTT. The chain uses TRBV30 and TRBJ1-1; D gene ambiguous. Deletions cut 2 bases from V and 1 base from J, with 8 bases between. CDR3 length equals 13 residues. CDR1 and CDR2 (germline): GTSNPN, SVGIG (reference sequence).

This clonotype came up a few times. The chain recombines TRBV7-9 with TRBJ2-1; D is possibly TRBD2 (6 bases). Germline V gene lookup returns CDR1 SEHNR and CDR2 FQNEAQ (reference sequence). The CDR3 is made up of 15 amino acids. V dropped 5 bases and J dropped 8 bases, with 19 bases sitting between them. The CDR3, as DNA: TGTGCCAGCAGCCCCGGACTAACGGCTGAGGATGAGCAGTTCTTC. Its protein is CASSPGLTAEDEQFF.

The J gene is TRBJ2-3, the V gene TRBV7-6; D uncertain. V shed 5 bases and J shed 1 base, with 13 bases lying between them. CDR3 size: 15 residues. Per the germline V gene, CDR1 is SGHVS and CDR2 is FNYEAQ. CDR3 residues: CASSPDSVGTDTQYF. CDR3 bases: TGTGCCAGCAGCCCCGACTCCGTGGGCACAGATACGCAGTATTTT.

This clonotype was counted a few times. J is TRBJ1-2 and V is TRBV27; a weak D match, TRBD1 (6 bases). Germline V CDR1 and CDR2: MNHEY, SMNVEV (reference sequence). The CDR3 sequence is 12 residues long. The ends were cut back, 5 bases at V and 10 bases at J, with 14 bases in the middle. CDR3 sequence: CASSAPQGIYTF. CDR3 sequence (DNA): TGTGCCAGCAGTGCCCCACAGGGCATCTACACCTTC.